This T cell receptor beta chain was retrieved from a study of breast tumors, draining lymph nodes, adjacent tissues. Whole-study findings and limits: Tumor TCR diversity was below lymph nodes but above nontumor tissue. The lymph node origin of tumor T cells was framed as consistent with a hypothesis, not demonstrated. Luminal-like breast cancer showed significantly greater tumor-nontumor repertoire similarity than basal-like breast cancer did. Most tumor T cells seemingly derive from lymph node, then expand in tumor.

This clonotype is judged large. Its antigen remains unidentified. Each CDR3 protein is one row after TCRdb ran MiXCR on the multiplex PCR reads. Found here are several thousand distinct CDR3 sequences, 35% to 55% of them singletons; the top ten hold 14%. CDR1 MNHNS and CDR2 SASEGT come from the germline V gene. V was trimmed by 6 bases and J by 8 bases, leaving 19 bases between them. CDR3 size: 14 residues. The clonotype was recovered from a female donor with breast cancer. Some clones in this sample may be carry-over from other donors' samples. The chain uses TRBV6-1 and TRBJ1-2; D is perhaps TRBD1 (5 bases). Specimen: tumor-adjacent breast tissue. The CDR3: CASRESGQGHGYTF. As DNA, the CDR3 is TGTGCCAGCAGGGAAAGCGGCCAGGGCCACGGCTACACCTTC.